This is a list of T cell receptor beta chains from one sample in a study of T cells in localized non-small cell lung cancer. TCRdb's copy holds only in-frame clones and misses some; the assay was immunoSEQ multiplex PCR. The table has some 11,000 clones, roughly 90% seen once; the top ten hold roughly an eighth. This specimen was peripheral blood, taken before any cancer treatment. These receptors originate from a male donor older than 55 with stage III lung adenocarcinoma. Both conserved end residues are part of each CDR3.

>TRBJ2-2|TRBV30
CAWIGRGTEHTGELFF
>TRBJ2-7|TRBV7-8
CASSLGGLGQYF
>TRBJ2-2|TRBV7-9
CASSLITGELFF
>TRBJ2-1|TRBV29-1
CSYSGSLASSYNEQFF
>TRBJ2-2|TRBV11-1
CASRDPGLAVTGELFF
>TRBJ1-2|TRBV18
CASSPEGAKDYGYTF
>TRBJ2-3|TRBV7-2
CASSWGGEETQYF
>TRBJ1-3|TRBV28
CASSYSPGVSIYF
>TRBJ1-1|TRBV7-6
CASSLGTGNTEAFF
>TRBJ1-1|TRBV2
CASSATGTGLGPDTEAFF
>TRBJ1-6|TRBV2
CASRDGLGNSPLHF
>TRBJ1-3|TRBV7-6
CASSLVGGGSGNTIYF
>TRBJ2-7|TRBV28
CASSVRPPPYEQYF
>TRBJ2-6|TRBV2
CASSELSGFGTSGANVLTF
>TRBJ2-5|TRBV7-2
CASSLGGNQKTQYF
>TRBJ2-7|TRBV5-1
CASSLEGSEQYF
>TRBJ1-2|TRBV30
CALLQGGNYGYTF
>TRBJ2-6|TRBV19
CASSIGSGTGANVLTF
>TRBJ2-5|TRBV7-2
CASSLHGEGKETQYF
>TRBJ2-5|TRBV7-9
CASSLVTGGETQYF
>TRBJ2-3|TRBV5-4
CASSHGLASGTDTQYF
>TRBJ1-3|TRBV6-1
CASTPGQGYTIYF
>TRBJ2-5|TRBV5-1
CASSFGLAGLETQYF